This TCR beta chain appears in the sequencing data of a study of T cell responses to AZD1222 COVID-19 vaccine. Study findings and constraints: Nearly half of spike-specific TCRs reportedly go after variant regions that carry no mutations.

Sequencing used immunoSEQ multiplex PCR; TCRdb keeps in-frame clones, though not all of them. Here the sample spans 180,000 or so clones, about 93% being singletons. This clone showed up just once. Its antigen is unidentified. Trimming shortened V by 1 base and J by 2 bases, and 12 bases separated the two germline ends. The germline V gene encodes CDR1 SGHTA and CDR2 FQGNSA. The CDR3 runs to 15 residues. V and J are TRBV7-2 and TRBJ2-7, with a weak D call TRBD2 (7 bases). The input for sequencing was peripheral blood, taken 28 days after the second dose of the MenACWY control vaccine. The sequence came from an adult who received the MenACWY meningococcal vaccine as a control. CDR3 protein: CASSLGMGGPYEQYF. CDR3 nucleotides: TGTGCCAGCAGCTTAGGGATGGGGGGGCCCTACGAGCAGTACTTC.